These T cell receptor beta chains were read from a single sample in a study of OX40 agonist ivuxolimab in advanced cancers. Sequencing used immunoSEQ multiplex PCR; TCRdb keeps in-frame clones, though not all of them. The sample has more than 20,000 clones, 88% seen once. The sample consisted of CD4+ or CD8+ T cells sorted from blood, taken in a trial of the OX40 agonist ivuxolimab. The receptor source for this set is an adult with an advanced solid tumor such as melanoma, head and neck, liver or kidney cancer. The CDR3 runs from the conserved cysteine through the conserved F or W. D genes are given only for firm matches. Clone size appears in some rows only: once, few, many, or a class for an expanded clone.

clone size	V gene	D gene	J gene	CDR3 DNA	CDR3 protein
.	TRBV19	TRBD1	TRBJ1-1	TGTGCCAGTAGTACCGCCTACAGGGGGCACACTGAAGCTTTCTTT	CASSTAYRGHTEAFF
.	TRBV10-3	TRBD2	TRBJ2-3	TGTGTCATCAGTGATGTGGGGGGGGCAGATACGCAGTATTTT	CVISDVGGADTQYF
.	TRBV11-2	.	TRBJ1-2	TGTGCCAGCAGCGGACGCTATGGCTACACCTTC	CASSGRYGYTF
.	TRBV19	.	TRBJ2-1	TGTGCCAGTAGTGAAAGGGGTTCCTACAATGAGCAGTTCTTC	CASSERGSYNEQFF
.	TRBV19	.	TRBJ2-7	TGTGCCAGTGAACGCGTAGGGGGACCCTACGAGCAGTACTTC	CASERVGGPYEQYF
.	TRBV12-5	TRBD2	TRBJ2-2	TGTGCTAGTGGGGGACTAGCGGGAGGGCCAGGCACCGGGGAGCTGTTTTTT	CASGGLAGGPGTGELFF
.	TRBV15	.	TRBJ2-7	TGTGCCACCAGCAGAGATTGGGGCACAACCTACGAGCAGTACTTC	CATSRDWGTTYEQYF
.	TRBV7-8	.	TRBJ1-1	TGTGCCAGCAGCTTAGCTGGAAGGGACACTGAAGCTTTCTTT	CASSLAGRDTEAFF
.	TRBV18	TRBD1	TRBJ2-1	TGTGCCAGCTCACCCCCCCGGGACAGTTTGGACAATGAGCAGTTCTTC	CASSPPRDSLDNEQFF
.	TRBV6-6	TRBD1	TRBJ2-5	TGTGCCAGCAATCAGGGGGAGTTCGAGACCCAGTACTTC	CASNQGEFETQYF
.	TRBV2	.	TRBJ1-1	TGTGCCAGCAGGGGACCCGGACAGCTTGAAGCTTTCTTT	CASRGPGQLEAFF
.	TRBV14	.	TRBJ2-7	TGTGCCAGCAGCCAAGGGCTATACGAGCAGTACTTC	CASSQGLYEQYF
.	TRBV7-9	.	TRBJ2-1	TGTGCCAGCAGCCCCCCCGGCGGAGCCTCCAATGAGCAGTTCTTC	CASSPPGGASNEQFF
.	TRBV4-1	.	TRBJ2-4	TGCGCCAGCAGCCCAGGGCCGCCGGGCAAAAACATTCAGTACTTC	CASSPGPPGKNIQYF
.	TRBV4-2	TRBD2	TRBJ2-7	TGTGCCAGCAGCCAAGTCACTAGCGGGAAATACGAGCAGTACTTC	CASSQVTSGKYEQYF
.	TRBV27	TRBD2	TRBJ2-1	TGTGCCAGCAGTTCAACGGGACTAGGGCAGTTCTTC	CASSSTGLGQFF
.	TRBV2	TRBD2	TRBJ2-5	TGTGCCAGCAGGACCCGAGATAAAGCGGGACTTGAGACCCAGTACTTC	CASRTRDKAGLETQYF
few	TRBV7-9	.	TRBJ1-2	TGTGCCAGCAGCTTAGATGGGGACGGCTACACCTTC	CASSLDGDGYTF
.	TRBV7-9	.	TRBJ2-1	TGTGCCAGCAGGTATCAGGAGGAGGGGGACAATGAGCAGTTCTTC	CASRYQEEGDNEQFF
.	TRBV27	.	TRBJ2-3	TGTGCCAGCAGTCCCCGGGGCTACACAGATACGCAGTATTTT	CASSPRGYTDTQYF
.	TRBV5-4	.	TRBJ2-1	TGTGCCAGCACCCGGTACAATGAGCAGTTCTTC	CASTRYNEQFF
.	TRBV18	TRBD2	TRBJ2-7	TGTGCCAGCTCACCGCGGGGGGCCCCCTACGAGCAGTACTTC	CASSPRGAPYEQYF
.	TRBV11-2	TRBD2	TRBJ2-4	TGTGCCAGCAGCCGGGGGGGCGGGAAGGACATTCAGTACTTC	CASSRGGGKDIQYF
.	TRBV6-4	.	TRBJ2-6	TGTGCCAGCAGTGACGGCTCTGGGGCCAACGTCCTGACTTTC	CASSDGSGANVLTF
.	TRBV19	TRBD1	TRBJ2-3	TGTGCCAGTACTCAGGGGGTAGACCGCACAGATACGCAGTATTTT	CASTQGVDRTDTQYF
.	TRBV9	TRBD2	TRBJ2-3	TGTGCCAGCAGCGTAGTATCTAGCGGGGTGCTGGATACGCAGTATTTT	CASSVVSSGVLDTQYF
.	TRBV19	.	TRBJ2-2	TGTGCCAGTACGCTGCCCTATGCGGGGGAGCTGTTTTTT	CASTLPYAGELFF
.	TRBV19	.	TRBJ1-2	TGTGCCAGTAGTCCCGACACTGAACTTAACTATGGCTACACCTTC	CASSPDTELNYGYTF
.	TRBV27	.	TRBJ2-7	TGTGCCAGCAGTTCAGACTACGAGCAGTACTTC	CASSSDYEQYF
.	TRBV21-1	.	TRBJ1-4	TGTGCCAGCAGCTCCCCAAAGTGGGAGGATGAAAAACTGTTTTTT	CASSSPKWEDEKLFF
.	TRBV2	TRBD2	TRBJ2-1	TGTGCCAGCAGCAATGTCCTAGCGGGGGGACCATACAATGAGCAGTTCTTC	CASSNVLAGGPYNEQFF
.	TRBV9	.	TRBJ2-2	TGTGCCAGCAGCGTATCTAACGCCGGGGAGCTGTTTTTT	CASSVSNAGELFF
.	TRBV6-5	.	TRBJ2-1	TGTGCCAGCATGGGGGCCCGCAATGAGCAGTTCTTC	CASMGARNEQFF
.	TRBV4-2	.	TRBJ2-7	TGTGCCAGCAGCTTGGGATCATACGAGCAGTACTTC	CASSLGSYEQYF
.	TRBV5-5	.	TRBJ1-1	TGTGCCACCGAGGACAAGAACACTGAAGCTTTCTTT	CATEDKNTEAFF
few	TRBV10-1	TRBD1	TRBJ2-7	TGCGCCAGCAGTGATCAGGGGGCCTCCTACGAGCAGTACTTC	CASSDQGASYEQYF
.	TRBV11-2	.	TRBJ2-1	TGTGCCAGCAGCTTAGATCTAGGTAATGAGCAGTTCTTC	CASSLDLGNEQFF
.	TRBV2	.	TRBJ1-2	TGTGCCAGCAAGCACAGGGACCTTAACTATGGCTACACCTTC	CASKHRDLNYGYTF
.	TRBV5-1	TRBD1	TRBJ1-2	TGCGCCAGCAGCTGGACCGGGACAGGGAGTCCCCTTGGCTACACCTTC	CASSWTGTGSPLGYTF
.	TRBV5-8	.	TRBJ1-5	TGTGCCAGCAGCCTTCAGGGAGGCGTATATAGCAATCAGCCCCAGCATTTT	CASSLQGGVYSNQPQHF
.	TRBV7-3	.	TRBJ1-4	TGTGCCAGCAGCCCGGCCCCGGGGCAGACTAATGAAAAACTGTTTTTT	CASSPAPGQTNEKLFF
.	TRBV6-1	.	TRBJ1-3	TGTGCCAGTCAGTCCCTCAATGGAAACACCATATATTTT	CASQSLNGNTIYF
.	TRBV27	.	TRBJ1-2	TGTGCCAGCAGCTTTACAGGGCTTAGTGGCGGCTACACCTTC	CASSFTGLSGGYTF
.	TRBV20-1	.	TRBJ1-1	TGCAGTGCTAGAAACACTGAAGCTTTCTTT	CSARNTEAFF
.	TRBV11-2	TRBD1	TRBJ2-1	TGTGCCAGCAGCCCGGGGACAGTTGAGCAGTTCTTC	CASSPGTVEQFF
.	TRBV27	.	TRBJ1-2	TGTGCCAGCAGTTTCGGGGGGTCTAACTATGGCTACACCTTC	CASSFGGSNYGYTF
.	TRBV29-1	TRBD1	TRBJ2-7	TGCAGCGGATGGACTGGGACAGGGGGCAGGTACGAGCAGTACTTC	CSGWTGTGGRYEQYF
.	TRBV5-6	.	TRBJ2-7	TGTGCCAGCAGCTTGGCAGGGAGCGAGCAGTACTTC	CASSLAGSEQYF
.	TRBV30	.	TRBJ2-7	TGTGCCTGGACAGGAGGATTGGGCTACGAGCAGTACTTC	CAWTGGLGYEQYF
.	TRBV6-5	.	TRBJ2-5	TGTGCCAGCAGTTTGAGCGGAAGCGGAGACCAAGAGACCCAGTACTTC	CASSLSGSGDQETQYF
once	TRBV16	.	TRBJ2-2	TGTGCCAGCAGCCTAGAGGGCGGAACCGGGGAGCTGTTTTTT	CASSLEGGTGELFF
.	TRBV7-6	.	TRBJ2-7	TGTGCCAGCAGCCAAAGGCTAGCAGACTACGAGCAGTACTTC	CASSQRLADYEQYF